The 9 T cell receptor beta chains below were found in one sample sequenced in a study of T cell responses to AZD1222 COVID-19 vaccine. Produced via immunoSEQ multiplex PCR; TCRdb's table is partial and in-frame only. The sample lists about 120,000 clones, almost 90% seen once, with 8% to 10% in the top ten. The specimen was peripheral blood, collected on day 0 of AZD1222 vaccination. These receptors were obtained from an adult in good health.

The chain joins TRBV21-1 to TRBJ2-7; TRBD1 is the table's D call, not checked against the DNA. TRBV21-1 is a listed pseudogene. The CDR3 sequence is 16 residues long. DNA of the CDR3: TGTGCCAGCAGCAAATGGCGGCAGGGGGACTCCTACGAGCAGTACTTC. Protein product: CASSKWRQGDSYEQYF.

The J gene is TRBJ1-2, the V gene TRBV5-1; possible D gene TRBD1, 6 bases. Germline V gene sequence: CDR1 SGHRS, CDR2 YFSETQ. V lost 3 bases to trimming and J lost 4 bases, with 19 bases between them. The CDR3 has 16 residues. CDR3 in DNA: TGCGCCAGCAGCTGGTCCGGGGGGGCGCAGGGCTATGGCTACACCTTC. Its translation: CASSWSGGAQGYGYTF. Full variable domain (missing parts from reference TRBV5-1 and TRBJ1-2): KAGVTQTPRYLIKTRGQQVTLSCSPISGHRSVSWYQQTPGQGLQFLFEYFSETQRNKGNFPGRFSGRQFSNSRSEMNVSTLELGDSALYLCASSWSGGAQGYGYTFGSGTRLTVV.

The chain links TRBV6-5 to TRBJ2-2; 8 nucleotides line up with TRBD1. CDR1 and CDR2 (germline): MNHEY, SVGAGI. The CDR3 spans 14 residues. Germline trimming cut 6 bases from V and 4 bases from J; bases unmatched to any gene: 4. CDR3 in DNA: TGTGCCAGCAGGTCGACAGGGGTCACCGGGGAGCTGTTTTTT. The encoded protein is CASRSTGVTGELFF.

V gene TRBV19 combines with J gene TRBJ2-7; TRBD1 agrees at 7 bases. CDR1 LNHDA and CDR2 SQIVND come from the germline V gene (reference sequence). Losses at the gene ends were 3 bases for V and 3 bases for J; bases not matched to a gene: 5. The CDR3 contains 14 residues. The CDR3 sequence is CASSIRGNVYEQYF. DNA for the CDR3: TGTGCCAGTAGTATCAGGGGGAATGTCTACGAGCAGTACTTC. Full variable domain (outside the CDR3, taken from reference TRBV19 and TRBJ2-7): DGGITQSPKYLFRKEGQNVTLSCEQNLNHDAMYWYRQDPGQGLRLIYYSQIVNDFQKGDIAEGYSVSREKKESFPLTVTSAQKNPTAFYLCASSIRGNVYEQYFGPGTRLTVT.

The CDR3 DNA reads as TGTGCCAGCAGCTCACCTAGTGCAGATTCACCCCTCCACTTT. Translating gives CASSSPSADSPLHF. The J gene is TRBJ1-6, the V gene TRBV5-6; D not certain. Trimming left V 3 bases short and J 8 bases short, with 12 bases between. This CDR3 region has 14 residues. Per germline, CDR1 SGHDT and CDR2 YYEEEE.

The chain links TRBV6-6 to TRBJ1-1, with D maybe TRBD1 (6 bases). This CDR3 contains 16 residues. V dropped 2 bases and J dropped 1 base, with 14 bases sitting between them. Germline-derived CDR1 and CDR2 are MNHNY and SVGAGI (reference sequence). The chain's CDR3 is CASSYGQGLKNTEAFF. In nucleotides, the CDR3 is TGTGCCAGCAGTTACGGCCAGGGGCTAAAGAACACTGAAGCTTTCTTT.

This clone appeared a few times. The V call is TRBV24-1, the J call TRBJ1-2, with TRBD1 identical over 7 bases. Trimming cost V 3 bases and J 7 bases; bases outside gene matches: 10. This CDR3 spans 15 amino acids. Germline V CDR1 and CDR2: KGHDR, SFDVKD. The CDR3 sequence: CATSDPRQGISGYTF. CDR3 sequence (DNA): TGTGCCACCAGTGATCCGAGACAGGGAATCAGTGGCTACACCTTC.

J is TRBJ2-1 and V is TRBV5-4; 7 nucleotides align to TRBD2. Losses at the gene ends were 4 bases for V and 3 bases for J; bases not matched to a gene: 7. From germline, CDR1 is SGHNT and CDR2 YYREEE (reference sequence). The CDR3 has 15 residues. CDR3 region: CASSTTSDLYNEQFF. As DNA, the CDR3 is TGTGCCAGCAGCACCACTAGCGACCTCTACAATGAGCAGTTCTTC.

The chain joins TRBV7-9 to TRBJ1-2; 7 nucleotides align to TRBD1. The CDR3 is 15 residues long. Trimming took 5 bases from V and 2 from J; bases not matched to a gene: 8. Germline-derived CDR1 and CDR2 are SEHNR and FQNEAQ (reference sequence). The CDR3 sequence: CASSHPTGSNYGYTF. Here the CDR3 DNA reads TGTGCCAGCAGCCACCCGACAGGGTCCAACTATGGCTACACCTTC.